This TCR beta chain appears in the sequencing data of a study of CD8 T cells in Susac syndrome. Blood CD8+ and CD4+ T cells underwent high-throughput TCR beta sequencing. CD8+ and CD4+ T cells were negatively isolated; TEMRA cells were FACS-enriched. When the RNA was reverse transcribed, random hexamers were used with an input of 0.5 to 1 ug. TCRdb re-derived calls from the immunoSEQ multiplex PCR reads in MiXCR, one entry per CDR3 protein. The table lists 120,000 or so distinct CDR3 sequences, about 94% of them singletons. The TCR comes from a human donor with Susac syndrome. The sample consisted of CD8+ T cells from PBMCs.

CDR3: CASSPPGLLDTQYF. In DNA form, the CDR3 reads TGTGCCAGCAGCCCGCCGGGGTTGCTGGATACGCAGTATTTT. The chain has TRBV7-3 and TRBJ2-3, with D possibly matching TRBD2 (5 bases). The CDR3 has 14 residues. CDR1 SGHTA and CDR2 FQGTGA come from the germline V gene. V was clipped by 5 bases and J by 6 bases, with 15 bases between them.